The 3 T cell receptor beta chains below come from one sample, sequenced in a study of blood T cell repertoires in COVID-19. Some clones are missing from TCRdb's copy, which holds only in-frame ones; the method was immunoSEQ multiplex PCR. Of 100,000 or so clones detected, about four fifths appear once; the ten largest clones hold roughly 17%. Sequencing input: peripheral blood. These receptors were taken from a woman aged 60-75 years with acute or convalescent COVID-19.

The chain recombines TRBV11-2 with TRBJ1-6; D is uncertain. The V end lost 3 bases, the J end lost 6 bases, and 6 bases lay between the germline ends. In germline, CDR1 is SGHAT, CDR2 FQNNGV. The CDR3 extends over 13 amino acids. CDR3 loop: CASSFPRNSPLHF. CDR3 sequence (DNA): TGTGCCAGCAGCTTCCCTCGTAATTCACCCCTCCACTTT.

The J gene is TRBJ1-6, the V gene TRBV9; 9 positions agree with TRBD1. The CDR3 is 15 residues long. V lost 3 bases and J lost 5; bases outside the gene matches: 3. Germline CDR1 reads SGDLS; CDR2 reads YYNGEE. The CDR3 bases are TGTGCCAGCAGCGCCCGACAGGGGGATAATTCACCCCTCCACTTT. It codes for CASSARQGDNSPLHF.

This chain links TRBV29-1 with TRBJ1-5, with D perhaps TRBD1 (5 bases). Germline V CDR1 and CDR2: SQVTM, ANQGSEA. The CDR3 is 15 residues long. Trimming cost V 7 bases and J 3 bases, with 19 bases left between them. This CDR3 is CSAALDGGSNQPQHF. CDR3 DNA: TGCAGCGCCGCCCTGGACGGGGGTTCCAATCAGCCCCAGCATTTT.